This TCR beta chain was identified during a study of blood T cell repertoires in COVID-19. The protocol was immunoSEQ multiplex PCR, while the TCRdb copy is restricted to in-frame clones and leaves out a portion. This table has more than 450,000 clones, about 90% appearing once. The sequencing input was PBMCs or T cells enriched from blood (not recorded which). The TCR comes from a woman younger than 35 who had recovered from COVID-19.

The CDR3 reads CASGLALTGNPYEQYF. The CDR3, as DNA: TGTGCTAGTGGTTTGGCGCTAACAGGGAACCCCTACGAGCAGTACTTC. The V call is TRBV12-5, the J call TRBJ2-7; D might be TRBD1 (6 bases). The CDR3 length is 16 residues. V was trimmed by 1 base and J by 2 bases, leaving 15 bases between them. Germline loops: CDR1 LGHNT, CDR2 FRNRAP. Supplemented by reference TRBV12-5 and TRBJ2-7, the full variable domain reads DARVTQTPRHKVTEMGQEVTMRCQPILGHNTVFWYRQTMMQGLELLAYFRNRAPLDDSGMPKDRFSAEMPDATLATLKIQPSEPRDSAVYFCASGLALTGNPYEQYFGPGTRLTVT.